This T cell receptor beta chain was documented in a study of blood T cells in healthy people across ages. Study findings and constraints: Versus aged donors, long-lived donors had higher diversity and more naive CD4+ cells.

The CDR3 is 12 residues long. From germline, CDR1 is SGDLS and CDR2 YYNGEE. Trimming took off 7 bases at V and 2 bases at J, with 9 bases between the two ends. Ranging in age from about 6 to 90, the donors were healthy Caucasian individuals from Russia. Around 9.4 milliliters was the volume of peripheral blood drawn from each donor. Per sample, extraction of total RNA gave at least 5 micrograms in every case. Points on this clonotype: Antigen specificity is unknown.

The authors ran a second PCR of roughly 6 to 12 cycles using a sample-barcoded 5' primer and a J-beta primer mix. Via MiXCR, TCRdb re-called the 5' RACE reads, giving one row per CDR3 protein. Of roughly 2 million distinct CDR3 sequences in the sample, 49% were seen once. Sequenced input: blood. The TCR was taken from a woman aged 40 to 55 in good health. The chain has TRBV9 and TRBJ2-5, with D uncertain. The CDR3 DNA sequence: TGTGCCAGCGGTAAGATACAAGAGACCCAGTACTTC. This encodes CASGKIQETQYF.